This T cell receptor beta chain was documented in a study of blood T cell repertoires in COVID-19. Study summary: The samples span acute and convalescent COVID-19 from the United States, Italy and Spain. Sample material is recorded as cDNA or gDNA derived from T cells, B-cell-depleted T cells, or PBMCs.

Original methodology: Estimates of nucleated cell counts were drawn from the amplification of reference gene primers. Some clones are missing from TCRdb's copy, which holds only in-frame ones; the method was immunoSEQ multiplex PCR. V, J and clone size reflect that table, while D and trimming were determined from the DNA. The table shows 100,000 to 120,000 clones, with roughly 87% occurring only once. Per germline, CDR1 KGHSH and CDR2 LQKENI. Between the trimmed V and J ends, which lost 5 bases and 0 bases, there was a span of 7 bases. The CDR3 totals 14 residues. Sequenced material: peripheral blood. The receptor was isolated from a man in his fifties or sixties with acute or convalescent COVID-19. The V and J genes are TRBV18 and TRBJ1-4; D gene ambiguous. The CDR3 DNA is TGTGCCAGCTCAGTCGAGACAACTAATGAAAAACTGTTTTTT. Its translation is CASSVETTNEKLFF. Filled out from reference TRBV18 and TRBJ1-4, the complete variable domain reads NAGVMQNPRHLVRRRGQEARLRCSPMKGHSHVYWYRQLPEEGLKFMVYLQKENIIDESGMPKERFSAEFPKEGPSILRIQQVVRGDSAAYFCASSVETTNEKLFFGSGTQLSVL.